This entry is about one T cell receptor (beta chain). The antigen is unknown. This entry comes from a study of shared clonotypes between healthy human individuals. Study-wide points: Non-shared clonotypes displayed generation probabilities falling below those of clonotypes present in all four donors. Blood was the sole source, and tissue repertoires probably differ. When naive CD4 clonotypes were compared across several donors, roughly 4.9% were shared.

Donors comprised healthy HIV-negative adults lacking recent acute infections or vaccinations. TCRdb keeps only in-frame clones here, not all; method: immunoSEQ multiplex PCR. The sample holds over 2 million clones, roughly 92% seen once. The CDR3 loop spans 14 amino acids. The V gene's germline CDR1 is LNHDA and CDR2 SQIVND (reference sequence). Trimming took off 3 bases at V and 9 bases at J, with 15 bases between the two ends. Sequencing was done on a sample of naive CD4+ T cells from PBMCs. The sample's subset: CD45RA+ positively selected. The receptor's source is a man between 18 and 35 years old in good health. Some clones in this sample may be carry-over from other donors' samples. The chain combines TRBV19 with TRBJ1-5, with D hard to call. The CDR3 bases are TGTGCCAGTAGTATCGGTAGTGACTTGTCGCCCCAGCATTTT. Translated, it gives CASSIGSDLSPQHF.